The 18 T cell receptor beta chains given below trace back to one sample, sequenced in a study of shared clonotypes between healthy human individuals. Assay used: immunoSEQ multiplex PCR; TCRdb lists only in-frame clones, some missing. The sample records 1,400,000 or so clones, approximately 98.5% being singletons. Input material: naive CD4+ T cells sorted from blood. Subset denoted: CD45RA+ positively selected. All receptors come from a man younger than 40 in good health.

J is TRBJ2-4 and V is TRBV18, with TRBD2 matching 11 bases. The V and J ends lost 0 bases and 2 bases, in that order; junction bases with no gene match: 6. Germline CDR1 and CDR2: KGHSH and LQKENI. This CDR3 is 18 amino acids long. The CDR3 sequence is CASSPPVLAGGSKNIQYF. The CDR3 nucleotides read TGTGCCAGCTCACCACCGGTCCTAGCGGGAGGATCCAAAAACATTCAGTACTTC.

This sequence joins TRBV29-1 and TRBJ2-2, with D unclear. CDR1 SQVTM and CDR2 ANQGSEA come from the germline V gene. Trimming removed 4 bases at V and 1 base at J, with 10 bases between. This CDR3 spans 14 amino acids. The DNA for the CDR3 is TGCAGCGTTGTAGGCAGGTTGAACACCGGGGAGCTGTTTTTT. This codes for CSVVGRLNTGELFF.

The chain uses TRBV14 and TRBJ2-1; D tentatively fits TRBD1 or TRBD2 (5 bases each). The CDR3 is 16 residues long. V was clipped by 3 bases and J by 5 bases, with 17 bases between them. The germline gives CDR1 SGHDN, CDR2 FVKESK. CDR3 region: CASSHRVGDANNEQFF. In DNA, the CDR3 is TGTGCCAGCAGCCATAGGGTTGGGGACGCAAACAATGAGCAGTTCTTC.

A note on this clone: Other nucleotide sequences in the sample specify the same CDR3. This chain uses TRBV6-5 with TRBJ2-7, with a possible D match to TRBD2 (5 bases). The CDR3 totals 14 residues. The V gene lost 0 bases and the J gene lost 3 bases, with 9 bases spanning the gap. Germline V gives CDR1 MNHEY, CDR2 SVGAGI. The DNA for the CDR3 is TGTGCCAGCAGTTACTCGAGGGCAAGCTACGAGCAGTACTTC. Translating gives CASSYSRASYEQYF.

The chain is built from TRBV29-1 and TRBJ1-4; D gene unclear. This CDR3 has 12 residues. Germline V gene lookup returns CDR1 SQVTM and CDR2 ANQGSEA. Trimming pared 4 bases from V and 2 bases from J, leaving 5 bases between. CDR3 sequence reads: CSVGPTNEKLFF. The CDR3 DNA reads TGCAGCGTTGGCCCGACTAATGAAAAACTGTTTTTT.

This clone has only one observation. V gene TRBV29-1 combines with J gene TRBJ1-1; 7 bases are a match to TRBD1. Germline CDR1 and CDR2: SQVTM and ANQGSEA. V lost 6 bases to trimming and J lost 4 bases; unmatched junction nucleotides: 5. The CDR3 extends over 12 amino acids. CDR3 residues: CSVRRGGTEAFF. Written as DNA, the CDR3 is TGCAGCGTCCGCAGGGGGGGCACTGAAGCTTTCTTT.

The genes are TRBV29-1 and TRBJ2-3, with 9 bases matching TRBD1. Trimming cost V 6 bases and J 0 bases; bases outside gene matches: 7. The CDR3 loop spans 15 amino acids. Looked up from germline, CDR1 is SQVTM and CDR2 is ANQGSEA. The CDR3 region is CSVIQGATSTDTQYF. The DNA for the CDR3 is TGCAGCGTGATACAGGGGGCTACGAGCACAGATACGCAGTATTTT.

V and J are TRBV7-8 and TRBJ1-4; D remains unclear. V was cut by 7 bases and J by 2 bases, with 11 bases left in between. The germline V gene encodes CDR1 SGHVS and CDR2 FQNEAQ. The CDR3 runs 14 residues. CDR3 nucleotide sequence: TGTGCCAGCACTCTAGGGAGGACTAATGAAAAACTGTTTTTT. Translated: CASTLGRTNEKLFF.

This chain joins TRBV2 and TRBJ2-7, with a possible D match to TRBD1 (6 bases). The length of the CDR3 is 14 residues. The V gene lost 7 bases and the J gene lost 0 bases, with 13 bases spanning the gap. Germline V gene data show CDR1 as SNHLY and CDR2 as FYNNEI. The CDR3 sequence: CASKGDRLSYEQYF. CDR3 nucleotides: TGTGCCAGCAAGGGGGACCGTCTCTCCTACGAGCAGTACTTC.

This chain connects TRBV19 to TRBJ2-2; the D gene could be TRBD1 or TRBD2 (5 bases each). Germline assignment: CDR1 LNHDA and CDR2 SQIVND (reference sequence). Trimming took off 3 bases at V and 7 bases at J, with 9 bases between the two ends. The CDR3 has 13 residues. Here the CDR3 DNA reads TGTGCCAGTAGTATGAGGGGCAGCGGGGAGCTGTTTTTT. It is translated as CASSMRGSGELFF.

The chain combines TRBV6-6 with TRBJ2-7; no clear D. Germline CDR1 and CDR2: MNHNY and SVGAGI (reference sequence). The CDR3 spans 15 residues. V lost 0 bases and J lost 1, with 10 bases in between. In nucleotides, the CDR3 is TGTGCCAGCAGTTACTCGATGACGAATTCCTACGAGCAGTACTTC. This translates into CASSYSMTNSYEQYF.

The V gene is TRBV5-1, the J gene TRBJ2-7; possibly TRBD1 for D (6 bases). V dropped 1 base and J dropped 3 bases, with 8 bases sitting between them. Germline values: CDR1 SGHRS, CDR2 YFSETQ. The CDR3 sequence is 13 residues long. CDR3 protein: CASSLKGDYEQYF. CDR3 nucleotide sequence: TGCGCCAGCAGCTTGAAGGGGGACTACGAGCAGTACTTC.

The sample holds one count of this clone. The V call is TRBV9, the J call TRBJ2-7; D might be TRBD1 or TRBD2, each matching 5 bases. Trimming left V 0 bases short and J 0 bases short, with 10 bases between. CDR1 and CDR2 (germline): SGDLS, YYNGEE. The CDR3 is 15 residues long. CDR3 in amino acids: CASSVGGGVSYEQYF. The CDR3 DNA sequence: TGTGCCAGCAGCGTAGGTGGGGGAGTCTCCTACGAGCAGTACTTC.

Notes on this clone: At the DNA level, this CDR3 is encoded by other sequences in the same sample as well. The chain carries TRBV5-1 and TRBJ2-2; no clear D gene. The germline V and J ends were trimmed by 0 bases and 0 bases, with 6 bases remaining between them. CDR1 and CDR2 (germline): SGHRS, YFSETQ. The CDR3 sequence is 15 residues long. CDR3 nucleotide sequence: TGCGCCAGCAGCTTGGCTGGGGCGAACACCGGGGAGCTGTTTTTT. Protein sequence: CASSLAGANTGELFF.

A word on this clone: This specimen includes other DNA sequences encoding the same CDR3. The rearrangement joins TRBV6-5 to TRBJ2-7, with 7 nucleotides matching TRBD1. V gave up 6 bases and J gave up 0 bases; unmatched junction bases: 5. CDR3 length: 14 amino acids. Germline V gene sequence: CDR1 MNHEY, CDR2 SVGAGI. The CDR3 protein is CASRGTASSYEQYF. The CDR3 bases are TGTGCCAGCAGAGGGACAGCTTCCTCCTACGAGCAGTACTTC.

The chain couples TRBV9 to TRBJ2-7; 9 nucleotides line up with TRBD1. This CDR3 has 13 amino acids. Germline assignment: CDR1 SGDLS and CDR2 YYNGEE. V lost 9 bases to trimming and J lost 7 bases; unmatched junction nucleotides: 11. The CDR3 is CANTGTGLREQYF. In DNA, the CDR3 is TGTGCCAACACCGGGACAGGGCTGCGGGAGCAGTACTTC.

J is TRBJ1-3 and V is TRBV7-9, with D possibly being TRBD1 (5 bases). Trimming left V 1 base short and J 0 bases short, with 7 bases between. The CDR3 has 15 residues. Germline V gives CDR1 SEHNR, CDR2 FQNEAQ (reference sequence). The CDR3 here is CASSLEQVSGNTIYF. CDR3 in DNA: TGTGCCAGCAGCTTAGAACAGGTCTCTGGAAACACCATATATTTT.

The rearrangement uses TRBV6-4 and TRBJ2-6; TRBD1 agrees at 9 bases. CDR3 length: 17 amino acids. Germline V gene sequence: CDR1 MRHNA, CDR2 SNTAGT. V gave up 4 bases and J gave up 1 base; unmatched junction bases: 5. CDR3 DNA sequence: TGTGCCAGCAGTGTGGGACAGGGTGTGTCTGGGGCCAACGTCCTGACTTTC. Residues: CASSVGQGVSGANVLTF.